The clone carrying this T cell receptor beta chain was seen just once. Antigen: not known. This specimen belongs to a study of human T cells and chemical hapten exposure. Study findings and constraints: With DPC sensitization, TCRs exceeding 1 in 1000 frequency showed no change. Alopecia in the donors means their immune response may deviate from healthy people's.

TCRdb reanalysed the RACE reads using MiXCR and keeps one entry per CDR3 protein. The table lists more than 95,000 distinct CDR3 sequences, 25% to 35% of them singletons, with around 10% in the top ten. The germline gives CDR1 MNHEY, CDR2 SMNVEV (reference sequence). Trimming removed 6 bases at V and 6 bases at J, with 16 bases between. This CDR3 contains 14 residues. Noted time point: patch test 3, about 24 weeks after DPC sensitization. The treatment is: therapeutic diphenylcyclopropenone sensitization with weekly scalp DPC. This chain connects TRBV27 to TRBJ2-3, with D possibly called TRBD1 or TRBD2 (5 bases each). The source of this sequence is a man between 40 and 49 years old with alopecia areata. Some clones in this sample may be carry-over from other donors' samples. The sample here was whole blood, taken in connection with sensitization to the hapten diphenylcyclopropenone (DPC). The chain's CDR3 is CASSPGRGWDTQYF. CDR3 nucleotide sequence: TGTGCCAGCAGCCCCGGACGGGGCTGGGATACGCAGTATTTT.